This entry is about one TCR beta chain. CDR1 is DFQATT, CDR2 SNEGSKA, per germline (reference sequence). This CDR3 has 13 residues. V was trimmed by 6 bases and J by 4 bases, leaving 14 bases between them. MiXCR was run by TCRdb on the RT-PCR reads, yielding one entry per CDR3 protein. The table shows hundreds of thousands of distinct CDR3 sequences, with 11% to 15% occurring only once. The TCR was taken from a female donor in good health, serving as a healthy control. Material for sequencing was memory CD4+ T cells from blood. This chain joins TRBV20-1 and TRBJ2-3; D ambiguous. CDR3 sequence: CSAHSKVADTQYF. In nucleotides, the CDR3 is TGCAGTGCCCACAGTAAGGTTGCAGATACGCAGTATTTT.